Shown below are 28 T cell receptor beta chains from a single sample sequenced in a study of blood T cell repertoires in COVID-19. Using immunoSEQ multiplex PCR, the repertoire was profiled, and TCRdb retains in-frame clones only, with some absent. The sample contains fewer than 250,000 clones, over 80% of which appear only once. Material for sequencing was PBMCs or T cells enriched from blood (not recorded which). The receptors stem from a woman in her thirties who had been exposed to COVID-19.

This sequence joins TRBV23-1 and TRBJ2-5, with TRBD1 matching over 11 bases. TRBV23-1 is an ORF for which the function is uncertain. Trimming removed 0 bases from V and 5 bases from J; junction bases left unmatched: 11. This CDR3 comprises 18 residues. CDR3 amino acids: CASSQSASGTGGRETQYF. The CDR3 DNA sequence: TGCGCCAGCAGTCAATCTGCCTCCGGGACAGGGGGTAGGGAGACCCAGTACTTC.

The chain combines TRBV11-2 with TRBJ2-3; the D gene is possibly TRBD1 (6 bases). The CDR3 is 15 residues long. Germline loops: CDR1 SGHAT, CDR2 FQNNGV. The germline V and J ends were trimmed by 1 base and 1 base, with 9 bases remaining between them. The CDR3 is CASSLAWTGTDTQYF. Here the CDR3 DNA reads TGTGCCAGCAGCTTAGCCTGGACAGGCACAGATACGCAGTATTTT.

The chain employs TRBV30 and TRBJ2-7; 14 bases are shared with TRBD2. CDR1 is GTSNPN, CDR2 SVGIG, per germline (reference sequence). V trimming: 5 bases; J trimming: 4 bases; junction bases outside the gene matches: 1. The CDR3 runs 13 residues. Here the CDR3 reads CAWGTSGSYEQYF. The CDR3 DNA reads as TGTGCCTGGGGGACTAGCGGGAGTTACGAGCAGTACTTC.

This rearrangement joins TRBV5-4 to TRBJ2-7; D possibly corresponds to TRBD1 (5 bases). The CDR3 has 15 amino acids. The V gene's germline CDR1 is SGHNT and CDR2 YYREEE (reference sequence). Trimming removed 4 bases from V and 2 bases from J, with 16 bases in between. The CDR3: CASSLTPTGTYEQYF. The CDR3 DNA reads TGTGCCAGCAGCCTGACCCCCACAGGTACCTACGAGCAGTACTTC. The entire variable domain, with the rest obtained from reference TRBV5-4 and TRBJ2-7, is as follows: ETGVTQSPTHLIKTRGQQVTLRCSSQSGHNTVSWYQQALGQGPQFIFQYYREEENGRGNFPPRFSGLQFPNYSSELNVNALELDDSALYLCASSLTPTGTYEQYFGPGTRLTVT.

This chain uses TRBV25-1 with TRBJ1-2; D may be TRBD1 (5 bases). Germline-derived CDR1 and CDR2 are MGHDK and SYGVNS. The V end was cut by 6 bases, the J end by 9 bases, with 11 bases between. This CDR3 comprises 11 residues. The CDR3 region is CASSGGGSYTF. The CDR3 DNA sequence: TGTGCCAGCAGCGGCGGGGGGAGCTACACCTTC.

The chain links TRBV9 to TRBJ2-1; 8 nucleotides agree with TRBD1. Per germline, CDR1 SGDLS and CDR2 YYNGEE. The CDR3 is 13 residues long. After removal of 3 bases from V and 10 bases from J, the junction contained 6 bases not matched to a gene. This chain's CDR3 is CASSGFSGGEQFF. The DNA for the CDR3 is TGTGCCAGCAGCGGTTTTTCAGGGGGCGAGCAGTTCTTC. Looking up the rest from reference TRBV9 and TRBJ2-1 gives the full variable domain: DSGVTQTPKHLITATGQRVTLRCSPRSGDLSVYWYQQSLDQGLQFLIQYYNGEERAKGNILERFSAQQFPDLHSELNLSSLELGDSALYFCASSGFSGGEQFFGPGTRLTVL.

The V and J genes are TRBV10-1 and TRBJ1-1; 9 bases align to TRBD1. The V and J ends lost 6 bases and 1 base, in that order; junction bases with no gene match: 6. The CDR3 is 15 amino acids. From germline, CDR1 is WNHNN and CDR2 SYGVQD (reference sequence). Here the CDR3 reads CASRPGQGKNTEAFF. For the CDR3, the DNA is TGCGCCAGCAGGCCGGGACAGGGAAAGAACACTGAAGCTTTCTTT.

The J gene is TRBJ2-7, the V gene TRBV21-1; TRBD2 was called by the table and not checked on the DNA. TRBV21-1 is marked as a pseudogene. CDR3 length equals 16 residues. CDR3: CASSKRSGLLVYEQYF. DNA of the CDR3: TGTGCCAGCAGCAAAAGGTCAGGACTACTCGTCTACGAGCAGTACTTC.

This chain joins TRBV29-1 and TRBJ1-2; D not certain. V gave up 4 bases and J gave up 8 bases, with 23 bases separating them. Germline V gene lookup returns CDR1 SQVTM and CDR2 ANQGSEA. CDR3 length equals 15 residues. As DNA, the CDR3 is TGCAGCGTTGTAAGGACGGGCTTCAGATCGGGGGGCTACACCTTC. Protein: CSVVRTGFRSGGYTF.

The rearrangement joins TRBV12-3 or TRBV12-4 to TRBJ2-7; tentative D call: TRBD2 (5 bases). The V end lost 3 bases, the J end lost 6 bases, and 12 bases lay between the germline ends. This CDR3 comprises 13 residues. For the CDR3, the DNA is TGTGCCAGCAGTTTGTGGTGGGAGTCCGAGCAGTACTTC. Translating it yields CASSLWWESEQYF.

The V and J genes are TRBV27 and TRBJ2-7; a weak D match, TRBD1 (6 bases). The CDR3 is 12 residues long. The germline gives CDR1 MNHEY, CDR2 SMNVEV (reference sequence). V gave up 4 bases and J gave up 7 bases, with 11 bases separating them. The CDR3 sequence is CASSYLGAEQYF. CDR3 bases: TGTGCCAGCAGTTACTTGGGGGCAGAGCAGTACTTC.

The rearrangement uses TRBV5-6 and TRBJ1-4; perhaps TRBD1 as D (6 bases). Per the germline V gene, CDR1 is SGHDT and CDR2 is YYEEEE. This CDR3 is 15 amino acids long. The germline V and J ends were trimmed by 4 bases and 2 bases, with 12 bases remaining between them. The DNA of the CDR3 is TGTGCCAGCAGCCCTTCGGGACATACTAATGAAAAACTGTTTTTT. Protein product: CASSPSGHTNEKLFF.

This CDR3 is CASKGGGSRSETQYF. As DNA, the CDR3 is TGTGCCAGTAAGGGGGGCGGGAGTAGATCGGAGACCCAGTACTTC. The chain is built from TRBV19 and TRBJ2-5; D is possibly TRBD2 (7 bases). Germline lookup yields CDR1 LNHDA and CDR2 SQIVND (reference sequence). CDR3 length equals 15 residues. With 7 bases removed from V and 5 bases from J, the gap between germline ends came to 20 bases.

This clone was observed a few times. The rearrangement uses TRBV2 and TRBJ2-2, with 7 bases lining up with TRBD2. V shed 5 bases, J shed 2 bases, and the junction held 5 bases outside the gene matches. The CDR3 totals 15 residues. The germline gives CDR1 SNHLY, CDR2 FYNNEI. CDR3 sequence (DNA): TGTGCCAGCAGTCGCAGCGGGGTCAACACCGGGGAGCTGTTTTTT. Residues: CASSRSGVNTGELFF.

This clone was seen once. The chain uses TRBV21-1 and TRBJ2-6; TRBD1 is the table's D call and was not checked against the DNA. TRBV21-1 is deemed a pseudogene. The CDR3 sequence is 16 residues long. The DNA for the CDR3 is TGTGCCAGCAGCATAAACCACAGGAGCGGGGCCAACGTCCTGACTTTC. It specifies CASSINHRSGANVLTF.

The chain combines TRBV6-5 with TRBJ2-7, with TRBD1 matching over 8 bases. Germline V CDR1 and CDR2: MNHEY, SVGAGI. CDR3 length: 16 residues. V trimming: 0 bases; J trimming: 2 bases; junction bases outside the gene matches: 6. The CDR3 sequence: CASSYSPTGGAYEQYF. CDR3 nucleotides: TGTGCCAGCAGTTACTCCCCCACAGGGGGAGCCTACGAGCAGTACTTC.

The chain recombines TRBV2 with TRBJ2-1; 10 bases agree with TRBD2. CDR3 length equals 15 residues. CDR1 is SNHLY and CDR2 is FYNNEI in the germline V gene. The V segment lost 6 bases and the J segment 8 bases; nucleotides outside the gene matches: 10. CDR3 in amino acids: CASRLAGAMEYEQFF. The CDR3, as DNA: TGTGCCAGCAGGCTAGCGGGAGCAATGGAGTATGAGCAGTTCTTC. Combining the CDR3 with reference TRBV2 and TRBJ2-1 gives the whole variable domain EPEVTQTPSHQVTQMGQEVILRCVPISNHLYFYWYRQILGQKVEFLVSFYNNEISEKSEIFDDQFSVERPDGSNFTLKIRSTKLEDSAMYFCASRLAGAMEYEQFFGPGTRLTVL.

The chain combines TRBV10-3 with TRBJ1-1; D is uncertain. Germline CDR1 is ENHRY and CDR2 is SYGVKD. CDR3 length: 13 residues. V gave up 3 bases and J gave up 0 bases, with 5 bases separating them. CDR3 residues: CAISDNLNTEAFF. The CDR3 coding sequence is TGTGCCATCAGTGACAACTTGAACACTGAAGCTTTCTTT.

Concerning this clone: The junction differs from germline at one of its ends, possibly a read error. The chain couples TRBV4-1 to TRBJ2-7; perhaps TRBD1 as D (6 bases). Germline V gene lookup returns CDR1 MGHRA and CDR2 YSYEKL. The CDR3 consists of 13 residues. The CDR3 protein is CASNQQGFGEQYF. CDR3 nucleotides: TGCGCCAGCAACCAACAGGGTTTCGGCGAGCAGTACTTC.

The CDR3 loop is CASSKTGGPNYGYTF. The DNA for the CDR3 is TGTGCCAGCAGTAAAACAGGGGGCCCCAACTATGGCTACACCTTC. J is TRBJ1-2 and V is TRBV6-5, with 9 bases lining up with TRBD1. Trimming removed 5 bases from V and 2 bases from J; junction bases left unmatched: 6. Germline values: CDR1 MNHEY, CDR2 SVGAGI. The CDR3 loop spans 15 amino acids.

The chain couples TRBV3-1 (or the pseudogene TRBV3-2) to TRBJ1-2; D is ambiguous. The CDR3 sequence is 16 residues long. The germline V gene encodes CDR1 LGHDT and CDR2 YNNKEL (reference sequence). Trimming shortened V by 1 base and J by 0 bases, and 12 bases separated the two germline ends. Here the CDR3 reads CASSQVSTGTNYGYTF. CDR3 DNA sequence: TGTGCCAGCAGCCAAGTTTCCACGGGAACTAACTATGGCTACACCTTC.

There are a few counts of this clone. The rearrangement links TRBV6-6 to TRBJ2-1; TRBD2 aligns across 8 bases. Losses at the gene ends were 5 bases for V and 3 bases for J; bases not matched to a gene: 9. The CDR3 has 16 residues. Germline V CDR1 and CDR2: MNHNY, SVGAGI (reference sequence). This CDR3 is CASSRRPGGVYNEQFF. CDR3 in DNA: TGTGCCAGCAGTCGACGCCCGGGGGGGGTCTACAATGAGCAGTTCTTC.

The rearrangement uses TRBV30 and TRBJ2-7; 8 bases match TRBD1. J was trimmed by 4 bases and V by 2 bases; bases with no gene match: 10. CDR3 length equals 15 residues. The V gene's germline CDR1 is GTSNPN and CDR2 SVGIG (reference sequence). This chain's CDR3 is CAWSTRRGRLYEQYF. Written as DNA, the CDR3 is TGTGCCTGGAGTACTCGCAGGGGGCGCCTATACGAGCAGTACTTC.

CDR3 sequence (DNA): TGTGCCAGCAGCCGGGGGAGAGACAGGGGGGTTCCACCCGAGCAGTTCTTC. Translated: CASSRGRDRGVPPEQFF. This chain joins TRBV13 and TRBJ2-1; the match to TRBD1 covers 9 bases. The CDR3 sequence is 17 residues long. V was clipped by 5 bases and J by 10 bases; unmatched bases: 18. CDR1 and CDR2 (germline): PRHDT, FYEKMQ (reference sequence).

The rearrangement joins TRBV7-6 to TRBJ1-1; D unclear. V lost 3 bases to trimming and J lost 0 bases, with 20 bases between them. Germline assignment: CDR1 SGHVS and CDR2 FNYEAQ. There are 18 residues in the CDR3. This CDR3 reads CASSLMEIGGPVNTEAFF. As DNA, the CDR3 is TGTGCCAGCAGCTTGATGGAAATTGGAGGTCCTGTGAACACTGAAGCTTTCTTT.

This chain connects TRBV28 to TRBJ1-6; a possible D gene is TRBD1 (5 bases). Germline CDR1 MDHEN, CDR2 SYDVKM. V was trimmed by 2 bases and J by 10 bases, leaving 24 bases between them. This CDR3 has 18 residues. The DNA of the CDR3 is TGTGCCAGCAGTTTAACCCAAAACCCGGGGGGGGTCCAGTCACCCCTCCACTTT. It yields the protein CASSLTQNPGGVQSPLHF.

The chain has TRBV3-1 (or the pseudogene TRBV3-2) and TRBJ2-7, with TRBD2 as a possible D gene (6 bases). Trimming took 4 bases from V and 5 from J, leaving 12 bases between them. CDR3 length: 13 residues. Germline CDR1 reads LGHDT; CDR2 reads YNNKEL (reference sequence). The CDR3 spells CASSLLSGDEQYF. The CDR3 coding sequence is TGTGCCAGCAGCCTCCTATCGGGAGACGAGCAGTACTTC.

The chain employs TRBV9 and TRBJ2-3; D is unclear. This CDR3 is built from 15 residues. Per the germline V gene, CDR1 is SGDLS and CDR2 is YYNGEE. V was shortened by 0 bases and J by 0 bases, with 8 bases between the two germline ends. The CDR3, as DNA: TGTGCCAGCAGCGTAGACTGGGCTAGCACAGATACGCAGTATTTT. Its protein is CASSVDWASTDTQYF. Complete variable domain (other parts from reference TRBV9 and TRBJ2-3): DSGVTQTPKHLITATGQRVTLRCSPRSGDLSVYWYQQSLDQGLQFLIQYYNGEERAKGNILERFSAQQFPDLHSELNLSSLELGDSALYFCASSVDWASTDTQYFGPGTRLTVL.